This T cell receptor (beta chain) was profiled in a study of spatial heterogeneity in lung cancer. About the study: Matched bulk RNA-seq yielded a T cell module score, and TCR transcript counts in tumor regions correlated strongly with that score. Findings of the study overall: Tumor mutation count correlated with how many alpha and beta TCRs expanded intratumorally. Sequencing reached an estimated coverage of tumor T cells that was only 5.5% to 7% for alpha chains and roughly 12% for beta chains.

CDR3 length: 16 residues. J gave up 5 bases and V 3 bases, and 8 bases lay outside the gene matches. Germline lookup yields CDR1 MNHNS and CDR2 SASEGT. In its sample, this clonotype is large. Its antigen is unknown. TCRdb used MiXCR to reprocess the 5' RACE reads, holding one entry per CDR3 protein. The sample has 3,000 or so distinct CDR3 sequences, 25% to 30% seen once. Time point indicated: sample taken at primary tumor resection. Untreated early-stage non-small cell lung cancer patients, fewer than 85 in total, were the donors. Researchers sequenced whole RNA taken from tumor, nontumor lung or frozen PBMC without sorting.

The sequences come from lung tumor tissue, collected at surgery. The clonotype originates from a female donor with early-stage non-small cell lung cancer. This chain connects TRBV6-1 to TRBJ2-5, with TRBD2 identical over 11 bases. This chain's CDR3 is CASSELAGGPLETQYF. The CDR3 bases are TGTGCCAGCAGTGAGTTAGCGGGAGGGCCCTTGGAGACCCAGTACTTC.